Each of the 10 T cell receptor beta chains below was sequenced from the same sample in a study of shared clonotypes between healthy human individuals (dated by TCRdb to about 2020). The library was generated by the immunoSEQ multiplex PCR assay. What TCRdb holds here is the immuneACCESS table cut down to in-frame rearrangements. Part of the clones is not present; checked against another copy, under half of the missing clones reflect an unresolved V gene, and the others are unexplained. The sample includes about 360,000 clones, with more than 60% observed a single time. The top ten hold more than 9% of the sample. Source material: memory CD4+ T cells sorted from blood. Sample cell subset or site, as interpreted from the label and publication: CD45RA-negative fraction. The receptors stem from a young man in good health.

The count of this clone is one. V gene TRBV18 combines with J gene TRBJ2-4; D could derive from TRBD1 or TRBD2 (5 bases each). This CDR3 has 14 amino acids. Germline V CDR1 and CDR2: KGHSH, LQKENI. The V end lost 3 bases, the J end lost 0 bases, and 6 bases lay between the germline ends. This chain's CDR3 is CASSPGTAKNIQYF. The CDR3 nucleotides are TGTGCCAGCTCACCCGGGACAGCCAAAAACATTCAGTACTTC.

This clone showed up just once. The V and J genes are TRBV9 and TRBJ2-1, with D perhaps given as TRBD1 or TRBD2 (5 bases each). CDR3 size: 13 residues. V lost 4 bases, J lost 7 bases, and 12 bases lay in between. Germline CDR1 SGDLS, CDR2 YYNGEE. CDR3 DNA: TGTGCCAGCAGCTACGGGGCCGGGAATGAGCAGTTCTTC. This translates into CASSYGAGNEQFF. The variable domain in full, completed from reference TRBV9 and TRBJ2-1, reads DSGVTQTPKHLITATGQRVTLRCSPRSGDLSVYWYQQSLDQGLQFLIQYYNGEERAKGNILERFSAQQFPDLHSELNLSSLELGDSALYFCASSYGAGNEQFFGPGTRLTVL.

The rearrangement links TRBV10-3 to TRBJ2-1, with 7 nucleotides matching TRBD2. The V gene end was trimmed by 11 bases and the J gene end by 6 bases; junction bases not matched to a gene: 13. This CDR3 contains 14 residues. CDR1 ENHRY and CDR2 SYGVKD come from the germline V gene. The CDR3: CAAAPAGEGNEQFF. The CDR3 nucleotides are TGTGCCGCAGCACCGGCGGGAGAGGGCAATGAGCAGTTCTTC.

The V and J genes are TRBV7-3 and TRBJ1-3, with D possibly being TRBD1 (6 bases). Trimming left V 1 base short and J 2 bases short, with 9 bases between. The CDR3 totals 15 residues. Germline assignment: CDR1 SGHTA and CDR2 FQGTGA. In DNA, the CDR3 is TGTGCCAGCAGCTTAAATTCAGGGGCTGGAAACACCATATATTTT. Residues: CASSLNSGAGNTIYF.

This sequence joins TRBV19 and TRBJ2-2, with D possibly matching TRBD1 (5 bases). CDR3 size: 15 residues. V lost 6 bases and J lost 3, with 14 bases in between. Germline CDR1 reads LNHDA; CDR2 reads SQIVND (reference sequence). CDR3 bases: TGTGCCAGTAGATCGCAGGGCGCACACACCGGGGAGCTGTTTTTT. Its protein product is CASRSQGAHTGELFF. Full variable domain (missing parts from reference TRBV19 and TRBJ2-2): DGGITQSPKYLFRKEGQNVTLSCEQNLNHDAMYWYRQDPGQGLRLIYYSQIVNDFQKGDIAEGYSVSREKKESFPLTVTSAQKNPTAFYLCASRSQGAHTGELFFGEGSRLTVL.

The rearrangement joins TRBV6-1 to TRBJ2-5; the D is unclear. Germline-derived CDR1 and CDR2 are MNHNS and SASEGT. The V end lost 6 bases, the J end lost 3 bases, and 11 bases lay between the germline ends. The CDR3 runs to 13 residues. The CDR3 DNA sequence: TGTGCCAGCAGAATCCACGTAGAAGAGACCCAGTACTTC. Amino acids: CASRIHVEETQYF.

The chain carries TRBV6-4 and TRBJ2-3; D gene ambiguous. This CDR3 spans 12 amino acids. Germline assignment: CDR1 MRHNA and CDR2 SNTAGT. V was pared by 2 bases and J by 7 bases, with 7 bases between. In nucleotides, the CDR3 is TGTGCCAGCAGTGACGAGCTAAATACGCAGTATTTT. Its translation is CASSDELNTQYF.

The chain recombines TRBV28 with TRBJ2-3; possibly TRBD2 for D (5 bases). The CDR3 is 15 amino acids. Trimming took off 6 bases at V and 0 bases at J, with 13 bases between the two ends. Germline V gene data show CDR1 as MDHEN and CDR2 as SYDVKM. CDR3 sequence: CASSSPRGSTDTQYF. The CDR3, as DNA: TGTGCCAGCAGCTCGCCTCGGGGAAGCACAGATACGCAGTATTTT.

This rearrangement joins TRBV28 to TRBJ2-5; no reliable D call. The V and J ends lost 3 bases and 5 bases respectively, with 7 bases between them. Germline values: CDR1 MDHEN, CDR2 SYDVKM. CDR3 size: 12 residues. CDR3 sequence: CASSFLMETQYF. In DNA, the CDR3 is TGTGCCAGCAGTTTTCTAATGGAGACCCAGTACTTC.

V gene TRBV2 combines with J gene TRBJ2-1; the D gene is possibly TRBD1 (6 bases). V lost 7 bases to trimming and J lost 5 bases, with 12 bases between them. The CDR3 runs to 13 residues. The germline V gene encodes CDR1 SNHLY and CDR2 FYNNEI. The CDR3: CASKLGQNNEQFF. The DNA for the CDR3 is TGTGCCAGCAAACTAGGACAGAACAATGAGCAGTTCTTC.